This record covers a single T cell receptor (beta chain). Its specificity is not known. Sequenced by immunoSEQ multiplex PCR; TCRdb stores in-frame clones only, minus some. The sample includes about 88,000 clones, about nine tenths seen only once; the top ten take approximately 0.3%. These data belong to a study of graft-versus-host responses after intestinal transplantation. Overall study context: Recipients had multivisceral, liver-intestinal, or isolated intestinal transplants. Findings and caveats of the study: Circulating GvH clone levels at their peak were associated with HvG declines (early post-transplant).

The CDR3 runs to 16 residues. The germline gives CDR1 SGHDT, CDR2 YYEEEE. Trimming took 1 base from V and 4 from J, leaving 18 bases between them. The V call is TRBV5-6, the J call TRBJ2-7; D is unclear. The receptor was isolated from a human donor who received an intestinal transplant. The source material was unstimulated CD4+ T cells sorted from spleen or lymph node cells, sampled before intestinal transplant. The CDR3 sequence: CASSLFNVGKGYEQYF. In DNA, the CDR3 is TGTGCCAGCAGCTTGTTTAATGTGGGGAAAGGTTACGAGCAGTACTTC. The whole variable domain, remainder taken from reference TRBV5-6 and TRBJ2-7, is DAGVTQSPTHLIKTRGQQVTLRCSPKSGHDTVSWYQQALGQGPQFIFQYYEEEERQRGNFPDRFSGHQFPNYSSELNVNALLLGDSALYLCASSLFNVGKGYEQYFGPGTRLTVT.